This TCR beta chain was captured in a study of T-cell reconstitution after alpha-beta-depleted transplantation in children. TCRbeta library construction was performed incorporating unique molecular identifiers. TCRdb passed the PCR reads through MiXCR, listing each CDR3 protein once. The data show 200,000 to 250,000 distinct CDR3 sequences, just under 8.5% seen once. This clonotype was recorded many times. Its antigen is not known. Study-wide points: Reportedly, alpha-beta T cells present about two months post-transplant originated from several hundred expanded clones of graft origin.

This sample comprised PBMCs, mostly from graft donor cells, obtained 180 days after TCRalphabeta/CD19-depleted stem cell transplant. This receptor was obtained from a male patient under 18 who had a stem cell transplant for acute lymphoblastic leukemia, so the T cells may come from the graft donor.

The CDR3: CASSLPTGSYEQYF. The CDR3 DNA follows: TGTGCCAGCAGCTTACCGACAGGCTCCTACGAGCAGTACTTC. This chain uses TRBV7-8 with TRBJ2-7; weak D call: TRBD1 (6 bases). The CDR3 is 14 amino acids. Deletions cut 2 bases from V and 0 bases from J, with 8 bases between. Germline V gives CDR1 SGHVS, CDR2 FQNEAQ.